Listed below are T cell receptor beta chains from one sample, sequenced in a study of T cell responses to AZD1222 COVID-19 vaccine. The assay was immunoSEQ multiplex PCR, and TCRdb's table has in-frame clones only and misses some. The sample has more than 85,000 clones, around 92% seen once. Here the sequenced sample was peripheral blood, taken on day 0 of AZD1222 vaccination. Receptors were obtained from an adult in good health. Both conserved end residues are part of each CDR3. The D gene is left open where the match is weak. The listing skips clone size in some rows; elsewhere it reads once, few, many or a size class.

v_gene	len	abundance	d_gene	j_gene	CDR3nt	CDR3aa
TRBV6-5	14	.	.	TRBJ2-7	TGTGCCAGCAGTCCGATGACAGGAACCTACGAGCAGTACTTC	CASSPMTGTYEQYF
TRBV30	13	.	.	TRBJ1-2	TGTGCCTGGAGAAATGGCGAATTGGGGGGCTACACCTTC	CAWRNGELGGYTF
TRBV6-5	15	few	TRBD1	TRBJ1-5	TGTGCCAGCTTGGGACAGGGATATAGCAATCAGCCCCAGCATTTT	CASLGQGYSNQPQHF
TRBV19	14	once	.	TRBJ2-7	TGTGCCAGTAGTGCCCTCGGTTCCTCCTACGAGCAGTACTTC	CASSALGSSYEQYF
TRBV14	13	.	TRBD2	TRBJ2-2	TGTGCCAGCAGCCAGACTAGCGCCGGGGAGCTGTTTTTT	CASSQTSAGELFF
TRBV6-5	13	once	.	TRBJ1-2	TGTGCCAGCAGTTACTCCGGTTACTATGGCTACACCTTC	CASSYSGYYGYTF
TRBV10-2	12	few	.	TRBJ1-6	TGCGCCAGCAGTGAGTTAGGGTTACCCCTCCACTTT	CASSELGLPLHF
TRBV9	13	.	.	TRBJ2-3	TGTGCCAGCAGCGTCGACACCCCAGATACGCAGTATTTT	CASSVDTPDTQYF
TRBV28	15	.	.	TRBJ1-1	TGTGCCAGCAGTGAGCTTGCTCGACAGAACACTGAAGCTTTCTTT	CASSELARQNTEAFF
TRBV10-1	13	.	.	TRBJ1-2	TGCGCCAGCAGCCCGGGGTTCTCTCGGGGCTACACCTTC	CASSPGFSRGYTF
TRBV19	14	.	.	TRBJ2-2	TGTGCCAGTAGTTCGACAGGTTTTACCGGGGAGCTGTTTTTT	CASSSTGFTGELFF
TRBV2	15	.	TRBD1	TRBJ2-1	TGTGCCAGCAGCCAGCCGGGACAGGCAAACAATGAGCAGTTCTTC	CASSQPGQANNEQFF
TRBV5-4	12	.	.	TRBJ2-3	TGTGCACTTACAGGGAGCACAGATACGCAGTATTTT	CALTGSTDTQYF
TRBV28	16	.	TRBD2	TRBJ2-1	TGTGCCAGCAGTTTATTTCTCCTAGCGGGGGGGCGTGAGCAGTTCTTC	CASSLFLLAGGREQFF
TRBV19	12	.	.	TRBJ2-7	TGTGCCAGTAGTACCGGGACCTACGAGCAGTACTTC	CASSTGTYEQYF
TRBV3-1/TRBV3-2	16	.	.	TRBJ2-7	TGTGCCAGCAGCCAAGATGGTGGGGGGATGTCCTACGAGCAGTACTTC	CASSQDGGGMSYEQYF
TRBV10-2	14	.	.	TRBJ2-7	TGCGCCAGCAGTGAGTCGTCAGGGATTGATCGGCAGTACTTC	CASSESSGIDRQYF
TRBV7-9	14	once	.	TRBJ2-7	TGTGCCAGCAGCTTGACAGGAAGCTCCTACGAGCAGTACTTC	CASSLTGSSYEQYF
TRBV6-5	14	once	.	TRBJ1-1	TGTGCCAGCAGTCCTCAGGGCGTGAACACTGAAGCTTTCTTT	CASSPQGVNTEAFF
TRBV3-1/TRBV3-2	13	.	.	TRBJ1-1	TGTGCCAGCAGCAAGGAGGGGGTGAATGGAGCTTTCTTT	CASSKEGVNGAFF
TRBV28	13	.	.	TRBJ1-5	TGTGCCAGCAAGGGAAGAAGCAATCAGCCCCAGCATTTT	CASKGRSNQPQHF
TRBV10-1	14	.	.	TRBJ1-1	TGCGCCAGCAGTCGCAGTACTATGAACACTGAAGCTTTCTTT	CASSRSTMNTEAFF
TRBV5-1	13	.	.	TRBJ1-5	TGCGCCAGCAGCTTGGGGCGGTCTCAGCCCCAGCATTTT	CASSLGRSQPQHF
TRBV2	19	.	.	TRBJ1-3	TGTGCCAGCAGTGAGCCCCGGCAATTTCTTAGAAACGGTGGAAACACCATATATTTT	CASSEPRQFLRNGGNTIYF
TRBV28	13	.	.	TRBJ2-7	TGTGCCAGCAGTGTAGCGGCGGCCTACGAGCAGTACTTC	CASSVAAAYEQYF
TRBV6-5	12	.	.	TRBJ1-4	TGTGCCAGCAGTTACTCGGGGGAAAAACTGTTTTTT	CASSYSGEKLFF
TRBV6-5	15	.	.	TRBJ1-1	TGTGCCAGCAGTTTAGAAGCTACTGTACGGGGGCGAGCTTTCTTT	CASSLEATVRGRAFF
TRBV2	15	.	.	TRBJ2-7	TGTGCCAGCACCGAAGCGGACAGCGCGATCTACGAGCAGTACTTC	CASTEADSAIYEQYF
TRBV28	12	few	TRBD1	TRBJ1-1	TGTGCCAGCACCAAACGACAGGGCCAAGCTTTCTTT	CASTKRQGQAFF
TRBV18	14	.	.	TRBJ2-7	TGTGCCAGCTCACCACAGCAGGGTGACCACGAGCAGTACTTC	CASSPQQGDHEQYF
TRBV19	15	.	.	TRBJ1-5	TGTGCCAGTAGTATAGCGTATGGTAGCAATCAGCCCCAGCATTTT	CASSIAYGSNQPQHF
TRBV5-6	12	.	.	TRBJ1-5	TGTGCCAGCAGCTATGAAAATCAGCCCCAGCATTTT	CASSYENQPQHF
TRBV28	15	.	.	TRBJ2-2	TGTGCCACTAGCCGCGGGACGAGGAACACCGGGGAGCTGTTTTTT	CATSRGTRNTGELFF
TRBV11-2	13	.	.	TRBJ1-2	TGTGCCAGCAGCCTGACAGGTTACGATGGCTACACCTTC	CASSLTGYDGYTF
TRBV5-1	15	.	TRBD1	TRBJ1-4	TGCGCCAGCAGCTTGGAACAGGGGAGAAATGAAAAACTGTTTTTT	CASSLEQGRNEKLFF
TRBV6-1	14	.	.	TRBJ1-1	TGTGCCAGCAGTGAGATACAGGGATTCACTGAAGCTTTCTTT	CASSEIQGFTEAFF
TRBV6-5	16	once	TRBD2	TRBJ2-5	TGTGCCAGCAGTTACGGCCCGCGGGGGGGCGGGGAGACCCAGTACTTC	CASSYGPRGGGETQYF
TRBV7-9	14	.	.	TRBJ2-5	TGTGCCAGCAGCTTACGACAAGTACAAGAGACCCAGTACTTC	CASSLRQVQETQYF
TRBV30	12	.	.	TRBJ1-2	TGTGCCTGGAGTTTAGGGGGTTATGGCTACACCTTC	CAWSLGGYGYTF
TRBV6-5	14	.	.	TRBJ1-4	TGTGCCAGCAGTTACCCGGGGGCGGGTGAAAAACTGTTTTTT	CASSYPGAGEKLFF
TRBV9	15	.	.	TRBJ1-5	TGTGCCAGCAGTGAGACTTGGAATAGCAATCAGCCCCAGCATTTT	CASSETWNSNQPQHF
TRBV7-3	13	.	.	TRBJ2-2	TGTGCCAGCAGCTCTTCGGGGCCCGGGGAGCTGTTTTTT	CASSSSGPGELFF
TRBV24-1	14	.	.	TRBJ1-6	TGTGCCACCAGTGATTTGTTAGGGGGATCACCCCTCCACTTT	CATSDLLGGSPLHF
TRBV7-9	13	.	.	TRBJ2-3	TGTGCCAGCAGCCGACTAGTCACAGATACGCAGTATTTT	CASSRLVTDTQYF
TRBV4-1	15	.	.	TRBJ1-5	TGCGCCAGCAGCCAAGCCGGCGGGGCTTACCAGCCCCAGCATTTT	CASSQAGGAYQPQHF
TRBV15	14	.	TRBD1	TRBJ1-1	TGTGCCACCAGCAGAGACAGGGGGAGGACTGAAGCTTTCTTT	CATSRDRGRTEAFF
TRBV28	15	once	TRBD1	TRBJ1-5	TGTGCCAGCAGTTTAAAGGACAGGTTCGGGCAGCCCCAGCATTTT	CASSLKDRFGQPQHF
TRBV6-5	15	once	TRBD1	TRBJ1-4	TGTGCCAGCAGTAATGAACAGGGGTATAATGAAAAACTGTTTTTT	CASSNEQGYNEKLFF
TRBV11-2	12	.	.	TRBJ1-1	TGTGCCAGCAGCGATTCAAACACTGAAGCTTTCTTT	CASSDSNTEAFF
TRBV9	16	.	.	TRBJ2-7	TGTGCCAGCAGCCCGACCCCGGACGGGGCCACCTACGAGCAGTACTTC	CASSPTPDGATYEQYF